These T cell receptor beta chains were read from a single sample in a study of cytomegalovirus exposure and HLA in healthy donors. Data came from immunoSEQ multiplex PCR; TCRdb stores just in-frame clones and leaves some out. The table shows roughly 150,000 clones, with around three quarters occurring only once. The sequencing sample was made of PBMCs. Receptor source: a woman aged 40 to 55 in good health and CMV-seronegative. Both conserved end residues are part of each CDR3. D genes are given only for firm matches. Where a row states a size, it is once, few, many or the class of an expanded clone; other rows omit it.

TRBJ2-3	TRBV5-4	few	-	TGTGCCAGCAGCCTGTCTAGCTCAGATACGCAGTATTTT	CASSLSSSDTQYF
TRBJ1-5	TRBV10-1	-	TRBD1	TGCGCCAGCAGTGAGTCCGCCAGGGGGCGTTCGGGGAATCAGCCCCAGCATTTT	CASSESARGRSGNQPQHF
TRBJ1-2	TRBV28	few	-	TGTGCCAGCAGTTCCCCCGGGACACCGTATGGCTACACCTTC	CASSSPGTPYGYTF
TRBJ1-1	TRBV28	-	-	TGTGCCAGCAGTCCCACCACCCCAGTCCTTATCGAAGCTTTCTTT	CASSPTTPVLIEAFF
TRBJ2-6	TRBV28	few	-	TGTGCCAGCATTGGGCGGGGATCTGGGGCCAACGTCCTGACTTTC	CASIGRGSGANVLTF
TRBJ1-2	TRBV29-1	-	-	TGCAGCGTACTACCGGCCGGAGGCTACACCTTC	CSVLPAGGYTF
TRBJ2-7	TRBV6-6	few	TRBD2	TGTGCCAGCAGTTACCCACCCACTAGCGGGAGCTACGAGCAGTACTTC	CASSYPPTSGSYEQYF
TRBJ2-3	TRBV6-1	-	TRBD1	TGTGCCAGCAGGAGACAGGGCTCCACAGATACGCAGTATTTT	CASRRQGSTDTQYF
TRBJ2-3	TRBV10-3	few	-	TGTGCCATCAGAGCGCCTCAACCGGCAGATACGCAGTATTTT	CAIRAPQPADTQYF
TRBJ2-3	TRBV7-3	-	TRBD1	TGTGCCAGCAGCCCCGGGACAGGCACAGATACGCAGTATTTT	CASSPGTGTDTQYF
TRBJ2-2	TRBV6-5	-	-	TGTGCCAGCAGTTACAGTTTACAAAACACCGGGGAGCTGTTTTTT	CASSYSLQNTGELFF
TRBJ2-1	TRBV5-1	-	-	TGCGCCAGCAGCTTCCCAGACAATGAGCAGTTCTTC	CASSFPDNEQFF
TRBJ2-1	TRBV5-1	-	-	TGCGCCAGCAGTCCTGACAGCCTCTCCTACAATGAGCAGTTCTTC	CASSPDSLSYNEQFF
TRBJ1-1	TRBV6-1	-	TRBD1	TGTGCCAGCAGTGATAGGACAGGCAAGTTCGAAGCTTTCTTT	CASSDRTGKFEAFF
TRBJ2-7	TRBV7-6	-	-	TGTGCCAGCAGCCCAGGGGGGTACGAGCAGTACTTC	CASSPGGYEQYF
TRBJ1-1	TRBV5-1	-	-	TGCGCCAGCAGCGGCGGGGCAGGAGGAAACACTGAAGCTTTCTTT	CASSGGAGGNTEAFF
TRBJ2-7	TRBV2	few	TRBD1	TGTGCCAGCAGAGCACAGGGGGACAGCTCCTACGAGCAGTACTTC	CASRAQGDSSYEQYF
TRBJ2-1	TRBV11-3	-	-	TGTGCCAGCAGCTTAGTCCCTTCGGGGAATGAGCAGTTCTTC	CASSLVPSGNEQFF
TRBJ2-7	TRBV27	-	TRBD2	TGTGCCAGTGGGACTAGCGGGAACTACGAGCAGTACTTC	CASGTSGNYEQYF
TRBJ2-5	TRBV7-9	-	-	TGTGCCAGCAGTAAGGGAGAGGGAGAGACCCAGTACTTC	CASSKGEGETQYF
TRBJ2-7	TRBV19	once	TRBD2	TGTGCCAGTAGTGCGACGCTTGCTAGCGGCTTCTACGAGCAGTACTTC	CASSATLASGFYEQYF
TRBJ1-2	TRBV15	-	TRBD1	TGTGCCACCAGCAGAATATCTACAGGGGACTATGGCTACACCTTC	CATSRISTGDYGYTF
TRBJ2-1	TRBV27	-	-	TGTGCCAGCAGTTTATTCAGGGGAAACAATGGGCAGTTCTTC	CASSLFRGNNGQFF
TRBJ1-4	TRBV6-5	-	-	TGTGCCAGCAGTTACGAGCCCCCACCGACTAATGAAAAACTGTTTTTT	CASSYEPPPTNEKLFF
TRBJ2-3	TRBV9	-	-	TGTGCCAGCAGCGTAGGAGCGAATACGCAGTATTTT	CASSVGANTQYF
TRBJ1-5	TRBV7-8	-	-	TGTGCCAGCAGCTTAGCGCGGGCAGGGGCCGGAATTTCTCAGCCCCAGCATTTT	CASSLARAGAGISQPQHF
TRBJ2-7	TRBV7-3	-	TRBD1	TGTGCCAGCAGCTTAGGTGTGGGACAGCTCTACGAGCAGTACTTC	CASSLGVGQLYEQYF